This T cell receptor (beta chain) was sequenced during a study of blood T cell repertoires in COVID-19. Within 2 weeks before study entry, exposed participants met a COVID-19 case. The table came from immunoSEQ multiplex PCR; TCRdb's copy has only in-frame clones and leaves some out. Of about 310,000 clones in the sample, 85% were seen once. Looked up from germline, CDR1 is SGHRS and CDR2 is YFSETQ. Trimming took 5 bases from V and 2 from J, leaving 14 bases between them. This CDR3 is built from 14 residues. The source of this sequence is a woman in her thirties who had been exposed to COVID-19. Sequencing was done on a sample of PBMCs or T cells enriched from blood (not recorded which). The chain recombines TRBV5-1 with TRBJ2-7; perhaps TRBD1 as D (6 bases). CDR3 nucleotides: TGCGCCAGCAGAAAGGACAGCCCAGCCTACGAGCAGTACTTC. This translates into CASRKDSPAYEQYF. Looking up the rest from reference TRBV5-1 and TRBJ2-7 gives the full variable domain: KAGVTQTPRYLIKTRGQQVTLSCSPISGHRSVSWYQQTPGQGLQFLFEYFSETQRNKGNFPGRFSGRQFSNSRSEMNVSTLELGDSALYLCASRKDSPAYEQYFGPGTRLTVT.